These 15 T cell receptor beta chains came from one sample sequenced in a study of shared clonotypes between healthy human individuals. The repertoire was sequenced with immunoSEQ multiplex PCR; TCRdb's copy has only in-frame clones and lacks some. This sample carries just over 2,000,000 clones, over 85% of them seen once, and the ten largest clones take about 0.13%. Sequenced: naive CD4+ T cells sorted from blood. Noted subset: CD45RA+ positively selected. These receptors all come from a man aged 18-30 years in good health.

V and J are TRBV2 and TRBJ1-1, with D uncertain. Deletions cut 8 bases from V and 1 base from J, with 14 bases between. There are 14 residues in the CDR3. The germline gives CDR1 SNHLY, CDR2 FYNNEI. The DNA of the CDR3 is TGTGCCAGCCAGCGGACGGACGCGAACACTGAAGCTTTCTTT. Translating it yields CASQRTDANTEAFF.

This chain uses TRBV4-2 with TRBJ2-1; 11 nucleotides agree with TRBD2. J lost 15 bases, V lost 5 bases, and 12 bases had no gene match. This CDR3 has 14 amino acids. Germline CDR1 reads LGHNA; CDR2 reads YNFKEQ. The DNA for the CDR3 is TGTGCCAGCAGCTTAGGAGTTAGCGGGAGGGCCCCGTTCTTC. Its translation: CASSLGVSGRAPFF.

This clone showed up just once. The CDR3, as DNA: TGTGCCAGCAGCCCGGGCACTAGCGGGAGGCCCCAAGAGAAGGAGCAGTACTTC. It yields the protein CASSPGTSGRPQEKEQYF. This sequence joins TRBV7-2 and TRBJ2-7, with 12 bases identical to TRBD2. The trim removed 5 bases at V and 7 bases at J, leaving 18 bases unmatched. The CDR3 length is 18 residues. Per germline, CDR1 SGHTA and CDR2 FQGNSA.

In the case of this clone: This same CDR3 is encoded by further DNA sequences in the sample. The chain recombines TRBV5-1 with TRBJ2-3, with D possibly being TRBD2 (6 bases). The V gene lost 4 bases and the J gene lost 0 bases, with 6 bases spanning the gap. CDR3 size: 13 residues. CDR1 is SGHRS, CDR2 YFSETQ, per germline. CDR3 sequence reads: CASSGGSTDTQYF. The CDR3 nucleotides read TGCGCCAGCAGCGGGGGGAGCACAGATACGCAGTATTTT. Full variable domain (remainder filled in from reference TRBV5-1 and TRBJ2-3): KAGVTQTPRYLIKTRGQQVTLSCSPISGHRSVSWYQQTPGQGLQFLFEYFSETQRNKGNFPGRFSGRQFSNSRSEMNVSTLELGDSALYLCASSGGSTDTQYFGPGTRLTVL.

Remarks on this clone: The sample has other DNA sequences that encode this CDR3 too. The rearrangement links TRBV5-4 to TRBJ2-7; D not certain. CDR3 length equals 14 residues. Germline CDR1 is SGHNT and CDR2 is YYREEE (reference sequence). V lost 4 bases and J lost 0, with 11 bases in between. CDR3 in DNA: TGTGCCAGCAGCCTTATACGGAACTCCTACGAGCAGTACTTC. This codes for CASSLIRNSYEQYF.

A single count supports this clone. The rearrangement joins TRBV19 to TRBJ2-7, with D perhaps matching TRBD2 (6 bases). CDR1 and CDR2 from the germline V gene are LNHDA and SQIVND (reference sequence). This CDR3 comprises 14 residues. V lost 5 bases and J 2 bases, leaving 13 bases between the germline ends. The CDR3: CASSRAGPTYEQYF. CDR3 sequence (DNA): TGTGCCAGTAGTCGAGCGGGTCCTACCTACGAGCAGTACTTC. Drawing the rest from reference TRBV19 and TRBJ2-7, the complete variable domain is DGGITQSPKYLFRKEGQNVTLSCEQNLNHDAMYWYRQDPGQGLRLIYYSQIVNDFQKGDIAEGYSVSREKKESFPLTVTSAQKNPTAFYLCASSRAGPTYEQYFGPGTRLTVT.

The gene calls are TRBV6-1 and TRBJ1-1, with TRBD1 matching over 7 bases. V shed 6 bases, J shed 0 bases, and the junction held 7 bases outside the gene matches. Germline CDR1 reads MNHNS; CDR2 reads SASEGT. This CDR3 contains 15 residues. The CDR3 spells CASSNTGALNTEAFF. The CDR3 coding sequence is TGTGCCAGCAGCAATACAGGGGCGCTGAACACTGAAGCTTTCTTT.

As regards this clone: Other DNA sequences within the sample encode an identical CDR3. CDR3 sequence (DNA): TGTGCCAGCAGTTACTCAGGGCAAGGCAATCAGCCCCAGCATTTT. Amino acids: CASSYSGQGNQPQHF. The rearrangement joins TRBV6-6 to TRBJ1-5; D is unclear. V gave up 0 bases and J gave up 2 bases, with 8 bases separating them. The CDR3 spans 15 residues. Per germline, CDR1 MNHNY and CDR2 SVGAGI (reference sequence).

This chain's CDR3 is CASSGPGQGANTIYF. The CDR3 bases are TGTGCCAGCAGTGGGCCGGGACAGGGGGCGAACACCATATATTTT. The chain uses TRBV28 and TRBJ1-3, with 12 bases that match TRBD1. The CDR3 runs to 15 residues. After removal of 5 bases from V and 7 bases from J, the junction contained 6 bases not matched to a gene. Per the germline V gene, CDR1 is MDHEN and CDR2 is SYDVKM.

The rearrangement uses TRBV10-3 and TRBJ2-5, with TRBD1 as a possible D gene (6 bases). V lost 5 bases and J 5 bases, leaving 12 bases between the germline ends. The CDR3 consists of 13 residues. In germline, CDR1 is ENHRY, CDR2 SYGVKD. CDR3: CAISLTGRETQYF. DNA of the CDR3: TGTGCCATCAGTCTGACAGGTCGGGAGACCCAGTACTTC.

This clone was found once. The J gene is TRBJ2-1, the V gene TRBV7-6; 8 positions agree with TRBD1. V shed 2 bases, J shed 4 bases, and the junction held 4 bases outside the gene matches. Germline V gene lookup returns CDR1 SGHVS and CDR2 FNYEAQ. The CDR3 spans 15 residues. This CDR3 reads CASSLIGDRYNEQFF. As DNA, the CDR3 is TGTGCCAGCAGCTTAATAGGGGACAGGTACAATGAGCAGTTCTTC.

As to this clone: An end of the junction differs from the germline gene, which may be a read error. The chain carries TRBV6-5 and TRBJ2-5; D perhaps matches TRBD1 (6 bases). The CDR3 consists of 15 residues. From germline, CDR1 is MNHEY and CDR2 SVGAGI. The CDR3 protein is CASSRGAGQKETRYF. Here the CDR3 DNA reads TGTGCCAGCAGCCGTGGGGCCGGACAGAAAGAGACCCGGTACTTC.

Note on this clone: Other nucleotide sequences from this sample produce the same CDR3. The chain has TRBV30 and TRBJ2-5; D not certain. The CDR3 contains 11 residues. The V end lost 0 bases, the J end lost 3 bases, and 2 bases lay between the germline ends. Germline V gene sequence: CDR1 GTSNPN, CDR2 SVGIG (reference sequence). CDR3 nucleotides: TGTGCCTGGAGTGTAAAAGAGACCCAGTACTTC. Its translation is CAWSVKETQYF.

The chain uses TRBV10-3 and TRBJ1-2; D possibly corresponds to TRBD1 (6 bases). CDR1 is ENHRY, CDR2 SYGVKD, per germline. V lost 0 bases and J 4 bases, leaving 15 bases between the germline ends. The length of the CDR3 is 16 residues. As DNA, the CDR3 is TGTGCCATCAGTGAGTCGGGGGCAGGGGTAGGCTATGGCTACACCTTC. Protein product: CAISESGAGVGYGYTF.

This chain links TRBV5-1 with TRBJ2-4; 12 nucleotides match TRBD2. Germline CDR1 is SGHRS and CDR2 is YFSETQ. The V and J ends lost 0 bases and 11 bases, in that order; junction bases with no gene match: 3. This CDR3 has 14 amino acids. CDR3 region: CASSLALAGGFQYF. In nucleotides, the CDR3 is TGCGCCAGCAGCTTGGCACTAGCGGGGGGTTTTCAGTACTTC.